A single T cell receptor (beta chain) is shown here with its context. What it binds is unknown. The sample belongs to a study of PD-1 blockade in classical Hodgkin lymphoma. Findings of the study overall: Compared with baseline, CD4+ but not CD8+ TCR diversity had risen significantly by C4D1.

All patients experienced relapse after autologous stem cell transplantation, and brentuximab vedotin exposure was variable. V gave up 6 bases and J gave up 4 bases, with 15 bases separating them. Germline V lookup: CDR1 LNHDA, CDR2 SQIVND (reference sequence). The CDR3 extends over 15 amino acids. Repertoires were generated with immunoSEQ multiplex PCR, while TCRdb's copy carries only in-frame clones and drops some. The sample consists of over 10,000 clones, roughly 75% of them appearing once. The genes are TRBV19 and TRBJ1-4; D is unclear. This clonotype was obtained from a human donor with classical Hodgkin lymphoma. Sample: peripheral blood mononuclear cells (PBMCs), taken at baseline. CDR3 in DNA: TGTGCCAGTAGGGCCCAAGCGCAGATTAATGAAAAACTGTTTTTT. The encoded protein is CASRAQAQINEKLFF.